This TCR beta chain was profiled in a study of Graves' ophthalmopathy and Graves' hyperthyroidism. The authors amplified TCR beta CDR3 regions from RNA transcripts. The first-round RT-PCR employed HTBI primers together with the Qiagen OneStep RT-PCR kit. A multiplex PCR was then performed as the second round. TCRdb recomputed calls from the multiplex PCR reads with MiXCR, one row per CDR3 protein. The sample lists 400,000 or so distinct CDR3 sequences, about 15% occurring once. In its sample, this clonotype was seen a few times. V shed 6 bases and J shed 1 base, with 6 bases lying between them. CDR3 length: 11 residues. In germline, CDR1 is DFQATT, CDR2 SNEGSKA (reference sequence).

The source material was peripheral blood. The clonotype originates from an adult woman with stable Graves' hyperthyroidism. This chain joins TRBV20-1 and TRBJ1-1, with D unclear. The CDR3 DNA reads TGCAGTGCGATGGGGAACACTGAAGCTTTCTTT. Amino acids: CSAMGNTEAFF.